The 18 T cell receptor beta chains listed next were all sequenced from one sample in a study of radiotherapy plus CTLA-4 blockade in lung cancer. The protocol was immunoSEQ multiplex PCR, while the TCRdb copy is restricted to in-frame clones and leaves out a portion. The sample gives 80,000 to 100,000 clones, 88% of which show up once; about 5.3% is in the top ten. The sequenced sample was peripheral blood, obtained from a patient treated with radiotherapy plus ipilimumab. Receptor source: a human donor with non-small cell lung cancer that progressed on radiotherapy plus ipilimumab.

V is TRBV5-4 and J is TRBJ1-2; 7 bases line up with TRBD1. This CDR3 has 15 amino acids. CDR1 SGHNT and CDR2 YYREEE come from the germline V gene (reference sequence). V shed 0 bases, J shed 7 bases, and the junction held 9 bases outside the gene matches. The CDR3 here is CASSLGHRGLAGYTF. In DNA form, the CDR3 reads TGTGCCAGCAGCTTGGGGCATAGGGGGCTGGCTGGCTACACCTTC. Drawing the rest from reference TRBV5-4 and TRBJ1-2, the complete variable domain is ETGVTQSPTHLIKTRGQQVTLRCSSQSGHNTVSWYQQALGQGPQFIFQYYREEENGRGNFPPRFSGLQFPNYSSELNVNALELDDSALYLCASSLGHRGLAGYTFGSGTRLTVV.

The CDR3 spells CASSEWLNWDRVSSYEQYF. As DNA, the CDR3 is TGTGCCAGCAGTGAATGGCTAAACTGGGACCGGGTCTCGTCCTACGAGCAGTACTTC. The chain uses TRBV6-1 and TRBJ2-7, with D possibly called TRBD1 or TRBD2 (5 bases each). This CDR3 region has 19 residues. Trimming removed 2 bases from V and 1 base from J, with 24 bases in between. Looked up from germline, CDR1 is MNHNS and CDR2 is SASEGT.

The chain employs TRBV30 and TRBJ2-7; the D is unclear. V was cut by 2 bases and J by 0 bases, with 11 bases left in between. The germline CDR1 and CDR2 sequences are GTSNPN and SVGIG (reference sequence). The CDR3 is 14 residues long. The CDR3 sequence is CAWSFWASSYEQYF. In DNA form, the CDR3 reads TGTGCCTGGAGTTTTTGGGCAAGCTCCTACGAGCAGTACTTC.

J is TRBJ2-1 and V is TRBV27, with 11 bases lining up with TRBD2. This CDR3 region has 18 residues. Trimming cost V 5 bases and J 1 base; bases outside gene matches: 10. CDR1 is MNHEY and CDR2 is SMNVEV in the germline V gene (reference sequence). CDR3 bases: TGTGCCAGCAGTGCACGAAGCCTAGCGGGAGGATCCTACAATGAGCAGTTCTTC. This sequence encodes CASSARSLAGGSYNEQFF.

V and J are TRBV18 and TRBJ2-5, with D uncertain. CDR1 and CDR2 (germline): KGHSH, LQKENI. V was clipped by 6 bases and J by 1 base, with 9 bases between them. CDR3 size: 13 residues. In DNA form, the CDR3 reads TGTGCCAGCTCCCGGGTACTCCAAGAGACCCAGTACTTC. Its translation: CASSRVLQETQYF.

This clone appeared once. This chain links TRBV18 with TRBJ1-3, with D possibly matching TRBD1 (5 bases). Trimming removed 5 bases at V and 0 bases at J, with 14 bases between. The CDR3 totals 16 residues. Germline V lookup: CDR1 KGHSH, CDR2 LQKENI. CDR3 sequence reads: CASSSSRQPSGNTIYF. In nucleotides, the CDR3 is TGTGCCAGCTCATCTTCAAGACAGCCCTCTGGAAACACCATATATTTT.

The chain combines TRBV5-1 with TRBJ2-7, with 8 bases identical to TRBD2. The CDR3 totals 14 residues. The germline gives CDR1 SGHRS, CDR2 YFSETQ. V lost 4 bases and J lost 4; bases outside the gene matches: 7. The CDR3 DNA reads TGCGCCAGCAGCAGTAGCGGGAAGGTTTACGAGCAGTACTTC. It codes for CASSSSGKVYEQYF.

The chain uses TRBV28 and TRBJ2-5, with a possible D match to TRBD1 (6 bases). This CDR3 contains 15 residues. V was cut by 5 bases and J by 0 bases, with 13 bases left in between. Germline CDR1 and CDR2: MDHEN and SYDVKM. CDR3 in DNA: TGTGCCAGCAGTGCACCCGGACAGTACCAAGAGACCCAGTACTTC. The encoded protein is CASSAPGQYQETQYF.

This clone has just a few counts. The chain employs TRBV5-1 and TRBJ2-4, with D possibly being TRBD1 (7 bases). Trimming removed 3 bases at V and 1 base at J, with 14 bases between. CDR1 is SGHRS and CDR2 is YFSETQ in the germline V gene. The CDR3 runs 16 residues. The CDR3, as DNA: TGCGCCAGCAGCTCTATGACAGGGAGGGCCAAAAACATTCAGTACTTC. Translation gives CASSSMTGRAKNIQYF.

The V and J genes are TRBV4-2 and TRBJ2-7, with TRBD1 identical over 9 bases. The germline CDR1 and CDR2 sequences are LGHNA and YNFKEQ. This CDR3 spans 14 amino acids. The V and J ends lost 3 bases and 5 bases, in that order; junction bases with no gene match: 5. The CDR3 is CASSQTGGWDEQYF. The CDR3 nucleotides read TGTGCCAGCAGCCAGACAGGGGGTTGGGACGAGCAGTACTTC.

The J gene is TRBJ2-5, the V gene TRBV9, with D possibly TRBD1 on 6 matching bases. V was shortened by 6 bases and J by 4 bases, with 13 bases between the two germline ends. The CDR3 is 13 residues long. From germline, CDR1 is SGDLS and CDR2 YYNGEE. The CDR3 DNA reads TGTGCCAGCAATTTTCAACAGGGAGAGACCCAGTACTTC. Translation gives CASNFQQGETQYF.

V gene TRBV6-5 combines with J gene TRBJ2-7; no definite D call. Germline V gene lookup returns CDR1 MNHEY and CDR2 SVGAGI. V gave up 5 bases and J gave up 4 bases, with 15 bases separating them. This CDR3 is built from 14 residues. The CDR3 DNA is TGTGCCAGCAGTGAACGGCAGGTGGGATACGAGCAGTACTTC. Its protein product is CASSERQVGYEQYF.

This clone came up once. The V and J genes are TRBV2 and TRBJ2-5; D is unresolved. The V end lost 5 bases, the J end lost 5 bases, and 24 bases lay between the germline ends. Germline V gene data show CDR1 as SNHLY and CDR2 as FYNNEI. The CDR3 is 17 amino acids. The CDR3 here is CASSLSLGSVLQETQYF. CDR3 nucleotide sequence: TGTGCCAGCAGTCTCTCGCTGGGGTCAGTCCTCCAGGAGACCCAGTACTTC.

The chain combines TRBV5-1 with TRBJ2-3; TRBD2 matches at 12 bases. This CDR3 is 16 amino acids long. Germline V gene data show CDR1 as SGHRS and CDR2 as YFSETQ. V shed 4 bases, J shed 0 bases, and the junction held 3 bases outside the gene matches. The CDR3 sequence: CASSHGLAGSTDTQYF. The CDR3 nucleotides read TGCGCCAGCAGCCACGGACTAGCGGGAAGCACAGATACGCAGTATTTT.

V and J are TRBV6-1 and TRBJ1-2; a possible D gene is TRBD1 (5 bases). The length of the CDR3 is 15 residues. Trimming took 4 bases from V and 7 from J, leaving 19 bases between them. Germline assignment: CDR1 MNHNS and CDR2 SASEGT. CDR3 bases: TGTGCCAGCAGTGGGGACGGGGGACCCGCCTCTGGCTACACCTTC. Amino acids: CASSGDGGPASGYTF.

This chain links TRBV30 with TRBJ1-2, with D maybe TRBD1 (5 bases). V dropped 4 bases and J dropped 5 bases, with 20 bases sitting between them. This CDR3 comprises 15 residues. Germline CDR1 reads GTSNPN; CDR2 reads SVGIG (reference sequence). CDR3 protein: CAWTPLSREIYGYTF. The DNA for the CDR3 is TGTGCCTGGACCCCCCTAAGCAGGGAGATATATGGCTACACCTTC.

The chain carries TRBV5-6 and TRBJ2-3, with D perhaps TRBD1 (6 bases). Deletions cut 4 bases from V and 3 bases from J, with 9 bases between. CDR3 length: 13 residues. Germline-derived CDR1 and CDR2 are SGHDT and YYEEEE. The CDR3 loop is CASSGQRTDTQYF. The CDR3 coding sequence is TGTGCCAGCAGCGGACAGCGGACAGATACGCAGTATTTT.

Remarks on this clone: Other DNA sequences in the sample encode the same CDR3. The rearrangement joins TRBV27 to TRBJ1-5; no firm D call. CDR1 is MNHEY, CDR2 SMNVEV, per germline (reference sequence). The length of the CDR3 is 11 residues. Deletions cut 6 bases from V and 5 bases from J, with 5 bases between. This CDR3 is CASSPYQPQHF. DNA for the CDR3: TGTGCCAGCAGCCCGTATCAGCCCCAGCATTTT.